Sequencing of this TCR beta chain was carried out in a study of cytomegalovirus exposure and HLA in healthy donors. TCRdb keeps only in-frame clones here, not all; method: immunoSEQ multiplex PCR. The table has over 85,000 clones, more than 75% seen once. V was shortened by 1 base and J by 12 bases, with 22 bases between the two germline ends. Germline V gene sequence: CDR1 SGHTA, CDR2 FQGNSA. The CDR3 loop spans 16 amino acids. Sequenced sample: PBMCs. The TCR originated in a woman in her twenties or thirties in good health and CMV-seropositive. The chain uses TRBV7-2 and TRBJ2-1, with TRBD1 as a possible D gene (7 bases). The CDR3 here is CASSLGTPRGLAWQFF. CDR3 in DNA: TGTGCCAGCAGCTTAGGCACACCAAGGGGGCTAGCGTGGCAGTTCTTC.